This is a list of T cell receptor beta chains from one sample in a study of T cell repertoires in cytomegalovirus infection. TCRdb re-analysed the reads in MiXCR, keeping a single row per CDR3 protein. The sample holds 200,000 to 300,000 distinct CDR3 sequences, approximately 9.2% seen once. Sample: PBMCs. The receptor source for this set is a human donor in good health (CMV status not recorded). Some clones in this sample may be carry-over from other donors' samples. Each CDR3 is given with its conserved first and last residue. Fields, in order: CDR3 protein, CDR3 DNA, D gene, V gene, clone size, J gene. D genes are given only for firm matches. Rows give clone size only sometimes, using once, few, many, or a class for an expanded clone.

CDR3: CASSTTTSGTGYEQYF
DNA: TGTGCCAGCAGTACTACGACTAGCGGGACGGGGTACGAGCAGTACTTC
D: TRBD2
V: TRBV6-6
size: many
J: TRBJ2-7

CDR3: CASRAPSGGASNEQYF
DNA: TGTGCCAGCAGGGCCCCCAGCGGGGGGGCCTCGAACGAGCAGTACTTC
D: TRBD2
V: TRBV12-3/TRBV12-4
size: few
J: TRBJ2-7

CDR3: CASSPPGGGASNQPQHF
DNA: TGTGCCAGTAGTCCCCCCGGGGGGGGGGCGAGCAATCAGCCCCAGCATTTT
D: -
V: TRBV19
size: -
J: TRBJ1-5

CDR3: CASNAGGETSTDTQYF
DNA: TGTGCAAGCAACGCGGGGGGGGAAACTAGCACAGATACGCAGTATTTT
D: TRBD2
V: TRBV28
size: many
J: TRBJ2-3

CDR3: CSVDSGGYNEQFF
DNA: TGCAGCGTTGACTCCGGCGGGTACAATGAGCAGTTCTTC
D: -
V: TRBV29-1
size: -
J: TRBJ2-1

CDR3: CASRLQGGNYGYTF
DNA: TGTGCCAGCAGACTACAGGGGGGTAACTATGGCTACACCTTC
D: TRBD1
V: TRBV7-2
size: many
J: TRBJ1-2

CDR3: CASSSTASVGNEQFF
DNA: TGTGCCAGCTCCAGTACAGCCTCGGTGGGCAATGAGCAGTTCTTC
D: -
V: TRBV2
size: few
J: TRBJ2-1

CDR3: CASSPGWGEGEQFF
DNA: TGTGCCAGCTCACCAGGATGGGGAGAGGGTGAGCAGTTCTTC
D: -
V: TRBV18
size: -
J: TRBJ2-1

CDR3: CASSLGRAGGFGNIQYF
DNA: TGTGCCAGCAGCTTAGGACGAGCGGGGGGTTTTGGAAACATTCAGTACTTC
D: TRBD2
V: TRBV7-2
size: many
J: TRBJ2-4

CDR3: CASPRDAQGGGTDTQYF
DNA: TGTGCCAGCCCGAGGGACGCGCAGGGTGGGGGCACAGATACGCAGTATTTT
D: -
V: TRBV7-2
size: many
J: TRBJ2-3

CDR3: CASSLSRGLRTGELFF
DNA: TGTGCCAGCAGCCTCTCGCGGGGTCTGAGGACCGGGGAGCTGTTTTTT
D: -
V: TRBV7-2
size: many
J: TRBJ2-2

CDR3: CASYRDKGSGELFF
DNA: TGTGCTAGCTACCGGGACAAGGGGTCCGGGGAGCTGTTTTTT
D: -
V: TRBV12-5
size: many
J: TRBJ2-2

CDR3: CASSVYATTSGANVLTF
DNA: TGTGCCAGTAGTGTCTATGCTACGACCTCTGGGGCCAACGTCCTGACTTTC
D: -
V: TRBV19
size: many
J: TRBJ2-6

CDR3: CASSLGPANTEAFF
DNA: TGTGCCAGCAGCTTAGGGCCGGCGAACACTGAAGCTTTCTTT
D: -
V: TRBV7-2
size: many
J: TRBJ1-1

CDR3: CASSPLKGLAGGDEQFF
DNA: TGCGCCAGCAGCCCTCTTAAAGGACTAGCGGGAGGGGATGAGCAGTTCTTC
D: TRBD2
V: TRBV5-1
size: -
J: TRBJ2-1

CDR3: CASSLFGTGGDEQYF
DNA: TGTGCCAGCAGTTTATTCGGGACAGGGGGCGACGAGCAGTACTTC
D: TRBD1
V: TRBV12-3/TRBV12-4
size: -
J: TRBJ2-7

CDR3: CASSSGTLGNTIYF
DNA: TGTGCCAGCAGCTCCGGGACGTTGGGAAACACCATATATTTT
D: -
V: TRBV7-2
size: many
J: TRBJ1-3

CDR3: CASSRIRNTEAFF
DNA: TGTGCCAGCAGCCGAATTAGGAACACTGAAGCTTTCTTT
D: -
V: TRBV7-2
size: many
J: TRBJ1-1

CDR3: CASGSSGSRGETQYF
DNA: TGTGCCAGCGGCTCCTCCGGGTCCCGAGGGGAGACCCAGTACTTC
D: -
V: TRBV28
size: many
J: TRBJ2-5

CDR3: CASSLMGRNNSPLHF
DNA: TGTGCCAGCAGCTTGATGGGCAGAAATAATTCACCCCTCCACTTT
D: -
V: TRBV5-6
size: few
J: TRBJ1-6

CDR3: CASSLLQGIYLNTEAFF
DNA: TGTGCCAGCAGTTTATTGCAGGGCATTTACCTGAACACTGAAGCTTTCTTT
D: -
V: TRBV28
size: few
J: TRBJ1-1

CDR3: CASSEVPGVYYNEQFF
DNA: TGTGCCAGCAGTGAAGTCCCCGGGGTGTACTACAATGAGCAGTTCTTC
D: -
V: TRBV6-1
size: few
J: TRBJ2-1

CDR3: CASSQAGSGNQPQHF
DNA: TGTGCCAGCAGCCAGGCAGGGTCTGGCAATCAGCCCCAGCATTTT
D: -
V: TRBV7-8
size: many
J: TRBJ1-5

CDR3: CASFWGPPGNQPQHF
DNA: TGTGCCAGCTTCTGGGGGCCCCCTGGCAATCAGCCCCAGCATTTT
D: -
V: TRBV28
size: few
J: TRBJ1-5

CDR3: CASSPRPQASGYTF
DNA: TGTGCCAGCTCACCACGACCCCAAGCCAGTGGCTACACCTTC
D: -
V: TRBV18
size: -
J: TRBJ1-2

CDR3: CASSEVRGRISYEQYF
DNA: TGTGCCAGCAGTGAGGTACGGGGACGGATCTCCTACGAGCAGTACTTC
D: -
V: TRBV2
size: few
J: TRBJ2-7

CDR3: CASSQDSRLAVSSYEQYF
DNA: TGTGCCAGCAGCCAAGATTCGAGACTAGCGGTGAGCTCCTACGAGCAGTACTTC
D: TRBD2
V: TRBV4-2
size: many
J: TRBJ2-7

CDR3: CASSLTGFTDTQYF
DNA: TGTGCCAGCAGCTTAACCGGATTCACAGATACGCAGTATTTT
D: -
V: TRBV7-3
size: few
J: TRBJ2-3

CDR3: CASSLEPSGGLSTDTQYF
DNA: TGTGCCAGCAGCTTAGAGCCTAGCGGGGGGCTAAGCACAGATACGCAGTATTTT
D: TRBD2
V: TRBV7-2
size: many
J: TRBJ2-3

CDR3: CASSSPSGYSNQPQHF
DNA: TGTGCCAGCAGCTCTCCGTCTGGATATAGCAATCAGCCCCAGCATTTT
D: -
V: TRBV7-8
size: few
J: TRBJ1-5

CDR3: CASSIGQGSYGYTF
DNA: TGTGCCAGCAGCATCGGACAGGGGAGCTATGGCTACACCTTC
D: TRBD1
V: TRBV7-2
size: many
J: TRBJ1-2

CDR3: CASGSFGAGTTGYTF
DNA: TGTGCTAGTGGTTCCTTCGGGGCAGGGACGACTGGCTACACCTTC
D: -
V: TRBV12-5
size: few
J: TRBJ1-2

CDR3: CASSLTPYNSPLHF
DNA: TGTGCCAGCAGCCTGACGCCCTATAATTCACCCCTCCACTTT
D: -
V: TRBV11-2
size: -
J: TRBJ1-6